This TCR beta chain appears in the sequencing data of a study of blood T cell repertoires in COVID-19. Study information: Acute-phase and convalescent COVID-19 samples originated in the United States, Italy and Spain. PBMCs, B-cell-depleted T cells, or T cells provided the cDNA or gDNA that made up the material.

As processed by the authors: Nucleated cell number was recorded as an estimate derived from reference gene primer amplification. The protocol was immunoSEQ multiplex PCR, while the TCRdb copy is restricted to in-frame clones and leaves out a portion. The V and J calls and the clone size are those of that table, but D and trimming were determined from the DNA. The sample carries about 87,000 clones, about 85% recorded once. Trimming took 5 bases from V and 4 from J, leaving 18 bases between them. CDR1 is SGHVS, CDR2 FQNEAQ, per germline. The CDR3 is 15 residues long. The Seattle patients joined while their infection was active and were tracked longitudinally afterward.

The sequence derives from a woman aged 80 or over with COVID-19, enrolled during active disease. This chain uses TRBV7-8 with TRBJ2-7, with D maybe TRBD2 (6 bases). Sequencing was done on a sample of peripheral blood. CDR3: CASSPVGGILYEQYF. CDR3 nucleotides: TGTGCCAGCAGCCCAGTCGGCGGGATCCTTTACGAGCAGTACTTC.